This TCR beta chain emerged from a study of blood T cell repertoires in COVID-19 (dated by TCRdb to between 2020 and 2021). About the study as a whole: The collaborator samples originated in the United States, Italy and Spain and spanned the acute and convalescent phases of COVID-19. The material from the prospective study consisted of cDNA or gDNA derived from T cells, B-cell-depleted T cells, or PBMCs. Subjects who had been exposed to COVID-19, were actively infected with it, or had recovered from it provided the deeply sampled blood TCRbeta repertoires that made up the dataset. The repertoires were made available in a free public database intended to serve as a resource for research on the immune response to SARS-CoV-2. Samples came from the ongoing ImmuneRACE study (first 160 participants) plus 1,254 subjects from 6 global collaborators. Nearly every sample came with metadata listing a de-identified subject ID, COVID-19 status, age in years and sex. HLA class I and class II types, where available, came from metadata supplied by the sample provider rather than from assay-based typing.

The full study reports these points: The amount of clinical and demographic metadata varied by source and participant and was provided uncurated.

As to this clone: Its antigen is currently not known. Nothing much larger sits one base from this clone, and base qualities are not available.

TCRbeta CDR3 regions were amplified from genomic DNA using the immunoSEQ Assay, a bias-controlled multiplex PCR. Per the original workflow: Within the assay, amplification of reference gene primers was used to estimate how many nucleated cells each sample contained. To quantify the absolute abundance of each unique TCRbeta CDR3 rearrangement, sequence reads were collapsed and filtered. For each sample, productive Simpson clonality was calculated by taking the square root of Simpson's diversity index across productive rearrangements. Entries here come from immuneACCESS through TCRdb and include only in-frame sequences with V and J called. Some clones fail to appear in such tables; in the studies checked, an unresolved V gene covers under half of the shortfall, and the cause of the remainder is unknown. V and J calls and clone size come straight from that table; D and trimming were deduced from the DNA. In this sample the table shows about 350,000 clones, roughly 90% of which occur a single time. In total, the top ten clones hold 3% to 4.5% of the sample.

One collaborating source in Seattle enrolled patients while the patients were actively infected and followed the patients over time throughout the course of disease. Whole blood was collected in K2EDTA tubes by collaborating institutions according to the institutions' own protocols. For TCRbeta analysis, collaborators shipped samples in one of three forms: frozen whole blood, isolated PBMCs, or DNA extracted from either of those sample types. Spanning cysteine to phenylalanine, the CDR3 consists of 16 amino acids. Of all the DNA, just the CDR3 is kept, 48 bases in frame from base 1. The germline V gene encodes CDR1 MNHNY and CDR2 SVGAGI (reference sequence). V loses 0 bases at its end and J loses 4 bases; junction bases beyond the gene matches: 5.

This TCR derives from a woman between 55 and 75 years old with COVID-19, enrolled during active disease. Sequenced material: peripheral blood. The V and J genes are TRBV6-6 and TRBJ2-2; 7 bases in the junction line up with TRBD2. Here the CDR3 is given as CASSYSGGTSTGELFF. The nucleotide sequence is given as TGTGCCAGCAGTTACTCCGGGGGGACGAGCACCGGGGAGCTGTTTTTT.